Sequencing of this T cell receptor beta chain was carried out in a study of shared clonotypes between healthy human individuals. Study results and caveats: In general, naive subsets displayed greater estimated richness than memory subsets did. Clonotypes that were shared across four donors made up about 5.1% of naive CD4 clonotypes.

Clones were read by immunoSEQ multiplex PCR, and TCRdb kept only the in-frame ones, dropping some. This sample carries about 2.2 million clones, 80% to 95% of them seen once, and the ten largest clones take 1.5% to 2%. CD8 cells classed as naive were CD45RO-negative and positively selected for CCR7, excluding terminally differentiated effector memory CD45RA+ cells. Donors had no recently reported acute infections or vaccinations and were HIV-negative. Adult Caucasians living in Nashville, Tennessee made up all of the donors. The CDR3 covers 15 residues. V lost 6 bases and J lost 7; bases outside the gene matches: 8. CDR1 SGHTS and CDR2 YDEGEE come from the germline V gene. This clone came up once. What it binds is unknown.

The receptor's source is a man younger than 30 in good health. Some clones in this sample may be carry-over from other donors' samples. Sequencing was performed on naive CD8+ T cells from PBMCs. V is TRBV5-8 and J is TRBJ2-1, with 12 bases identical to TRBD2. The CDR3 protein is CASILRLAGDNEQFF. The CDR3 nucleotides read TGTGCCAGCATCCTAAGACTAGCGGGAGATAATGAGCAGTTCTTC.